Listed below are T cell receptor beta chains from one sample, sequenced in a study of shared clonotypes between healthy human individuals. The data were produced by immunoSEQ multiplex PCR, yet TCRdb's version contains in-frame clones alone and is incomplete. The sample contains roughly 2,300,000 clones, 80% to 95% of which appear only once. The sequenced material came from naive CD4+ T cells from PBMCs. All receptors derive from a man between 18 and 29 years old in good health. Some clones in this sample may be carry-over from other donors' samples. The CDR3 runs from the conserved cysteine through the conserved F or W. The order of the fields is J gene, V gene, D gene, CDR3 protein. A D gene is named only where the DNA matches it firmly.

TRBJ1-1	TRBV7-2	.	CASSLGQNTEAFF
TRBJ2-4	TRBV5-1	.	CASSLAGGQAKNIQYF
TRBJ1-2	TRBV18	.	CASSPPDTPNYGYTF
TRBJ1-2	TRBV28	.	CASSSNLPEIYGYTF
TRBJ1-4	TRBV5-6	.	CASSPQGSATNEKLFF
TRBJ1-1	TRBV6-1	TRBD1	CASSERQGYTEAFF
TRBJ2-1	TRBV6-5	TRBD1	CASSPPGGSEQFF
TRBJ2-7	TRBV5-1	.	CARRGTKHVYEQYF
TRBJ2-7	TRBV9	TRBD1	CASSVAPQGTAYEQYF
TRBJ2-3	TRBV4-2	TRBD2	CASSQATGTSGRDTQYF
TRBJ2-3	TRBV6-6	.	CASSKQGYTDTQYF
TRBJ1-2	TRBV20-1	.	CSAKINYGYTF
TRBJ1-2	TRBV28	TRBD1	CASRSGTVYGYTF
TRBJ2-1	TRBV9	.	CASSARFSSYNEQFF
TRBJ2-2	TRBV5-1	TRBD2	CASSLMAGDTGELFF
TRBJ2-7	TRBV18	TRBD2	CASSRLAGDNEQYF
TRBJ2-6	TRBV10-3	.	CAIGGPQSGANVLTF